Following are 18 T cell receptor beta chains from one sample sequenced in a study of regulatory T cells in long-lasting Graves disease. Time point specified: newly diagnosed GD, antithyroid drugs for less than 3 months. After RNA was extracted from PBMCs, the TCR library was made from it. Arm-PCR of CDR3 regions and iRepertoire HTBI primers were used to build TCR beta libraries. From the multiplex PCR reads, TCRdb called clonotypes with MiXCR, one entry per CDR3 protein. The profile covers approximately 310,000 distinct CDR3 sequences, with more than 15% appearing a single time and more than 30% taken by the ten largest. The sample here was peripheral blood mononuclear cells (PBMCs), taken at new diagnosis, from a patient treated with antithyroid drugs. Receptors were obtained from a female donor with Graves disease.

This clonotype was counted a few times. The rearrangement uses TRBV7-9 and TRBJ2-3; D is possibly TRBD1 (6 bases). This CDR3 contains 14 residues. Looked up from germline, CDR1 is SEHNR and CDR2 is FQNEAQ (reference sequence). V lost 5 bases to trimming and J lost 5 bases, with 14 bases between them. CDR3 residues: CASSRDMGKDTQYF. The CDR3 bases are TGTGCCAGCAGCCGGGACATGGGGAAAGATACGCAGTATTTT.

This clonotype was recorded many times. The chain uses TRBV12-3 or TRBV12-4 and TRBJ1-1; tentatively, D is TRBD1 (5 bases). With 10 bases removed from V and 3 bases from J, the gap between germline ends came to 39 bases. The CDR3 runs to 21 residues. The CDR3 region is CATRALPDILRPVSWDTEAFF. The CDR3 nucleotides read TGTGCCACCCGCGCGCTACCGGACATCCTTCGTCCGGTTTCGTGGGACACTGAAGCTTTCTTT.

The V call is TRBV9, the J call TRBJ2-7; D is unresolved. Trimming removed 4 bases from V and 4 bases from J, with 18 bases in between. The V gene's germline CDR1 is SGDLS and CDR2 YYNGEE. CDR3 size: 15 residues. Here the CDR3 DNA reads TGTGCCAGCAGCTCCAGCCCGGGCCCGATTTACGAGCAGTACTTC. Its protein product is CASSSSPGPIYEQYF.

V is TRBV14 and J is TRBJ1-1; 7 bases match TRBD1. The CDR3 sequence is 15 residues long. After removal of 3 bases from V and 3 bases from J, the junction contained 7 bases not matched to a gene. Germline V gene data show CDR1 as SGHDN and CDR2 as FVKESK. The DNA of the CDR3 is TGTGCCAGCAGCCACTTTGGGACAGCCGACACTGAAGCTTTCTTT. Translating it yields CASSHFGTADTEAFF.

This clonotype was observed at least ten times. V gene TRBV30 combines with J gene TRBJ2-3, with D maybe TRBD1 (6 bases). V lost 5 bases, J lost 2 bases, and 11 bases lay in between. This CDR3 is 13 amino acids long. Germline CDR1 and CDR2: GTSNPN and SVGIG (reference sequence). As DNA, the CDR3 is TGTGCCTGGTACAGGGCCCTCACAGATACGCAGTATTTT. Amino acids: CAWYRALTDTQYF.

The table lists this clonotype with many counts. The genes are TRBV3-1 and TRBJ1-2; D is ambiguous. Trimming left V 0 bases short and J 1 base short, with 12 bases between. Looked up from germline, CDR1 is LGHDT and CDR2 is YNNKEL (reference sequence). The CDR3 runs to 16 residues. The CDR3 sequence is CASSQETADLNYGYTF. The CDR3 nucleotides are TGTGCCAGCAGCCAAGAAACCGCGGACCTTAACTATGGCTACACCTTC.

This clonotype was picked up many times. The gene calls are TRBV5-4 and TRBJ2-3; 8 positions agree with TRBD2. The V gene's germline CDR1 is SGHNT and CDR2 YYREEE (reference sequence). The V segment lost 0 bases and the J segment 4 bases; nucleotides outside the gene matches: 7. CDR3 length: 16 residues. CDR3 protein: CASSLAGTRQSDTQYF. As DNA, the CDR3 is TGTGCCAGCAGCTTGGCCGGGACTAGGCAATCAGATACGCAGTATTTT.

There are a few counts of this clonotype. The chain joins TRBV19 to TRBJ2-6; the D call may be TRBD1 or TRBD2 (6 bases each). This CDR3 has 16 amino acids. Trimming shortened V by 2 bases and J by 4 bases, and 12 bases separated the two germline ends. Per the germline V gene, CDR1 is LNHDA and CDR2 is SQIVND (reference sequence). The CDR3 reads CASSIFGGFGANVLTF. In nucleotides, the CDR3 is TGTGCCAGTAGTATATTCGGGGGCTTCGGGGCCAACGTCCTGACTTTC.

The table lists this clonotype with a few counts. The gene calls are TRBV19 and TRBJ2-2; tentatively, D is TRBD1 or TRBD2 (5 bases each). Germline CDR1 LNHDA, CDR2 SQIVND (reference sequence). This CDR3 spans 14 amino acids. The V end was cut by 3 bases, the J end by 5 bases, with 10 bases between. CDR3 sequence reads: CASSIWGSTGELFF. CDR3 coding DNA: TGTGCCAGTAGTATTTGGGGGTCAACCGGGGAGCTGTTTTTT.

In this sample, this clonotype turned up many times. This chain uses TRBV19 with TRBJ2-5; the match to TRBD1 covers 9 bases. This CDR3 is 15 amino acids long. Germline lookup yields CDR1 LNHDA and CDR2 SQIVND (reference sequence). V was pared by 5 bases and J by 5 bases, with 9 bases of the junction left unmatched. In DNA form, the CDR3 reads TGTGCCAGTAGTCTCGGGACAGGGTACGAGGAGACCCAGTACTTC. As protein: CASSLGTGYEETQYF.

This clonotype was observed at least ten times. This rearrangement joins TRBV6-2 or TRBV6-3 to TRBJ2-1; TRBD2 agrees at 11 bases. The V gene's germline CDR1 is MNHEY and CDR2 SVGEGT. CDR3 size: 16 residues. The trim removed 5 bases at V and 9 bases at J, leaving 12 bases unmatched. The CDR3 protein is CASSELPGLAVLEQFF. DNA for the CDR3: TGTGCCAGCAGTGAACTTCCGGGACTAGCGGTCCTTGAGCAGTTCTTC.

The chain uses TRBV5-1 and TRBJ2-3, with 11 bases identical to TRBD2. Germline loops: CDR1 SGHRS, CDR2 YFSETQ. CDR3 length equals 18 residues. V lost 3 bases and J lost 0; bases outside the gene matches: 9. The CDR3 DNA reads as TGCGCCAGCAGCTCTCTAGCGGGAGGAGTTAAGAGCACAGATACGCAGTATTTT. This sequence encodes CASSSLAGGVKSTDTQYF. Filled out from reference TRBV5-1 and TRBJ2-3, the complete variable domain reads KAGVTQTPRYLIKTRGQQVTLSCSPISGHRSVSWYQQTPGQGLQFLFEYFSETQRNKGNFPGRFSGRQFSNSRSEMNVSTLELGDSALYLCASSSLAGGVKSTDTQYFGPGTRLTVL.

This clonotype was found a few times. A far larger clone is one nucleotide away, so this likely arose from a read error. The chain employs TRBV2 and TRBJ2-5; D tentatively fits TRBD1 or TRBD2 (6 bases each). The DNA end lines up better with TRBJ2-1; the J call may be wrong. Germline CDR1 and CDR2: SNHLY and FYNNEI. The CDR3 has 14 amino acids. CDR3 sequence: CASSEDKGGDGQFF. The CDR3 coding sequence is TGTGCCAGCAGTGAAGACAAGGGGGGCGATGGGCAGTTCTTC.

The sample holds many counts of this clonotype. J is TRBJ2-2 and V is TRBV5-1; 10 nucleotides align to TRBD2. This CDR3 comprises 18 residues. Per germline, CDR1 SGHRS and CDR2 YFSETQ. With V trimmed by 4 bases and J by 4 bases, 13 bases remained unmatched. CDR3 sequence reads: CASSLWEREGLSTGELFF. CDR3 bases: TGCGCCAGCAGCCTCTGGGAGCGGGAGGGCCTGAGCACCGGGGAGCTGTTTTTT.

The rearrangement links TRBV12-3 or TRBV12-4 to TRBJ2-5; D possibly corresponds to TRBD2 (7 bases). V lost 3 bases and J lost 3, with 14 bases in between. The CDR3 totals 15 residues. CDR3 nucleotides: TGTGCCAGCAGTTTGAGCCAGGGGAGGGAAGAGACCCAGTACTTC. Protein sequence: CASSLSQGREETQYF.

This chain uses TRBV12-5 with TRBJ2-5; 9 nucleotides line up with TRBD1. After removal of 4 bases from V and 7 bases from J, the junction contained 13 bases not matched to a gene. The CDR3 length is 16 residues. Germline CDR1 reads LGHNT; CDR2 reads FRNRAP. The DNA for the CDR3 is TGTGCTAGTGGTTCCGACAGGGGGGGGGGTTTCGGGACCCAGTACTTC. This sequence encodes CASGSDRGGGFGTQYF.

This clonotype was detected ten times or more. The gene calls are TRBV2 and TRBJ1-1, with 9 bases that match TRBD1. Germline-derived CDR1 and CDR2 are SNHLY and FYNNEI. V shed 9 bases and J 2 bases; nucleotides not matched to a gene: 13. CDR3 length: 16 residues. CDR3 residues: CARTGGPSLVNTEAFF. The CDR3 DNA reads as TGTGCCAGAACAGGGGGCCCTTCCTTGGTAAACACTGAAGCTTTCTTT.

The chain uses TRBV27 and TRBJ2-2; 8 positions agree with TRBD1. V trimming: 2 bases; J trimming: 1 base; junction bases outside the gene matches: 6. This CDR3 spans 17 amino acids. Germline V lookup: CDR1 MNHEY, CDR2 SMNVEV (reference sequence). This chain's CDR3 is CASSLRTGQGNTGELFF. CDR3 nucleotides: TGTGCCAGCAGTTTACGCACCGGACAGGGGAACACCGGGGAGCTGTTTTTT.